This T cell receptor beta chain is drawn from a study of cytomegalovirus exposure and HLA in healthy donors. At the level of the study: Per a later analysis, the roughly 690 first-cohort and 95 to 150 validation repertoires shared one platform. Study-level points and caveats: Reports showed the classifier diagnosing cytomegalovirus status with high specificity and sensitivity. Cytomegalovirus association was listed for roughly 160 TCR beta chains. Rarity characterized most TCR sequences, yet some public TCRs appeared in many donors.

Method: immunoSEQ multiplex PCR; TCRdb's copy keeps in-frame clones and lacks some. Of fewer than 200,000 clones in the sample, approximately 87% are singletons; the top ten hold 5% to 7%. The CDR3 runs 14 residues. Per the germline V gene, CDR1 is SGHTA and CDR2 is FQGNSA. Between the trimmed V and J ends, which lost 5 bases and 4 bases, there was a span of 14 bases. To note about this clone: No antigen is known for it.

The sequencing input was PBMCs. This TCR derives from a woman younger than 45 in good health and CMV-seronegative. This chain uses TRBV7-2 with TRBJ1-1, with TRBD1 as a possible D gene (5 bases). CDR3 residues: CASSLQGVATEAFF. Here the CDR3 DNA reads TGTGCCAGCAGCCTCCAAGGGGTTGCCACTGAAGCTTTCTTT.